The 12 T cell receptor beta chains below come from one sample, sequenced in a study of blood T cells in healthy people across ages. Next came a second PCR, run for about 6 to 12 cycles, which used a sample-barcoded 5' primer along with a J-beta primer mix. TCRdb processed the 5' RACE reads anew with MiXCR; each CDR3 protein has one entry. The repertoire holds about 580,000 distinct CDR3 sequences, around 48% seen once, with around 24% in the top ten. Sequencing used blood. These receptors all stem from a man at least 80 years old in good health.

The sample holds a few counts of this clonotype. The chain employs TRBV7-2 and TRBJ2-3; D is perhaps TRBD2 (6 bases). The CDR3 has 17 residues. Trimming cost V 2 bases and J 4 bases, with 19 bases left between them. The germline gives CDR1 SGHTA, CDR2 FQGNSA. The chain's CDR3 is CASSLIGGTSLADTQYF. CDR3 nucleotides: TGTGCCAGCAGCTTAATCGGGGGAACCTCCCTCGCAGATACGCAGTATTTT.

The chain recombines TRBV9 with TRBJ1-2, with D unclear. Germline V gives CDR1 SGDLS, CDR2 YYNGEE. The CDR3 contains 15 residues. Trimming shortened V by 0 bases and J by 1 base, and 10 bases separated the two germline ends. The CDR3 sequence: CASSVGRNNNYGYTF. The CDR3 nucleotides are TGTGCCAGCAGCGTAGGGAGAAATAATAACTATGGCTACACCTTC.

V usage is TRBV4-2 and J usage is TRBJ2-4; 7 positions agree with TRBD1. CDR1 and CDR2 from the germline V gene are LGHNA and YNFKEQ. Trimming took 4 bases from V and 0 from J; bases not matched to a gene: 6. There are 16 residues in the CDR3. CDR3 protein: CASSRQGTEAKNIQYF. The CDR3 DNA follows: TGTGCCAGCAGCCGACAAGGGACAGAAGCCAAAAACATTCAGTACTTC.

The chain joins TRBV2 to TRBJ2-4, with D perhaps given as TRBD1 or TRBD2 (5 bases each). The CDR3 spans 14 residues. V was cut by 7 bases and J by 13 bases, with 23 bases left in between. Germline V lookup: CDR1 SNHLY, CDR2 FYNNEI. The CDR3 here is CASIADLVRDAQYF. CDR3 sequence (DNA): TGTGCCAGCATTGCGGATCTTGTTAGGGACGCGCAGTACTTC.

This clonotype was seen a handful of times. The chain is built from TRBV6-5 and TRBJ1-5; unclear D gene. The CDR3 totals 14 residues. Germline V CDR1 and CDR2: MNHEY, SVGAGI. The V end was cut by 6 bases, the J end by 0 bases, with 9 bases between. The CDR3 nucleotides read TGTGCCAGCAGGCCGACACATAGCAATCAGCCCCAGCATTTT. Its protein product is CASRPTHSNQPQHF.

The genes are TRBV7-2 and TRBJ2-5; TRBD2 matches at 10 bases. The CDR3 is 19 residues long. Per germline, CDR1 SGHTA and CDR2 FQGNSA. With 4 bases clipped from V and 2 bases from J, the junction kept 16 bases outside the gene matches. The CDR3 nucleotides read TGTGCCAGCAGCTCGGTCGTAGCGGGAGGCCGAAATTTGCAAGAGACCCAGTACTTC. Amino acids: CASSSVVAGGRNLQETQYF.

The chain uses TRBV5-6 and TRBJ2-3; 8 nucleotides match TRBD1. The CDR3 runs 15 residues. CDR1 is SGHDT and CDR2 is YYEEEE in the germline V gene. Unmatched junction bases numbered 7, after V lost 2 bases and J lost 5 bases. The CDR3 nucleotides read TGTGCCAGCAGCTTAAGCGGACAGGGTTTAGATACGCAGTATTTT. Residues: CASSLSGQGLDTQYF. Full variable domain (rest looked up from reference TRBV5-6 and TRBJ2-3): DAGVTQSPTHLIKTRGQQVTLRCSPKSGHDTVSWYQQALGQGPQFIFQYYEEEERQRGNFPDRFSGHQFPNYSSELNVNALLLGDSALYLCASSLSGQGLDTQYFGPGTRLTVL.

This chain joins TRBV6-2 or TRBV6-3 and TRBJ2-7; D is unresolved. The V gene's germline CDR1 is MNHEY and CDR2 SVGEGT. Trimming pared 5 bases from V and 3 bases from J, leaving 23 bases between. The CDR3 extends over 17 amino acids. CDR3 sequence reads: CASSNAQDRYLNYEQYF. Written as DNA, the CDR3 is TGTGCCAGCAGTAACGCCCAAGACCGCTACTTAAACTACGAGCAGTACTTC.

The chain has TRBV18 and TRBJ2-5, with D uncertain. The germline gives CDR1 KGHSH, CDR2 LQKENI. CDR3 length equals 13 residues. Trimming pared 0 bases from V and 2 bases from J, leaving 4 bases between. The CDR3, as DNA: TGTGCCAGCTCACCACCCCAGCAAGAGACCCAGTACTTC. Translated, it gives CASSPPQQETQYF.

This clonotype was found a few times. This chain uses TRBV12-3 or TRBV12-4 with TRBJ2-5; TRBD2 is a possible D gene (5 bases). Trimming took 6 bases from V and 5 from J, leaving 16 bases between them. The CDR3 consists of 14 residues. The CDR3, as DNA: TGTGCCAGCAGCCGTCACGGGGTCCAGGAGACCCAGTACTTC. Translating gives CASSRHGVQETQYF.

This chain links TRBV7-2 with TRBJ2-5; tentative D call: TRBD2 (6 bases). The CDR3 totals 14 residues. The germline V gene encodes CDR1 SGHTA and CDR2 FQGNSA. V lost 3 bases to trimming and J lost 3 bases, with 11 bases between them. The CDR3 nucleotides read TGTGCCAGCAGCTTGGGCGGGATTAAAGAGACCCAGTACTTC. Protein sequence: CASSLGGIKETQYF.

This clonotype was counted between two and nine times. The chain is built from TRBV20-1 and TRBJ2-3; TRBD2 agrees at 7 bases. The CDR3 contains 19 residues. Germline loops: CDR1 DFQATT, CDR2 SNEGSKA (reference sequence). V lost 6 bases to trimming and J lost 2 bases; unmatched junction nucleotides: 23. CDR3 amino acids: CSATPVPGGKEGVTDTQYF. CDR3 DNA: TGCAGTGCAACCCCCGTCCCGGGAGGAAAAGAAGGGGTCACAGATACGCAGTATTTT.